This T cell receptor beta chain was recovered during a study of blood T cell repertoires in COVID-19. Study summary: Collection of acute and convalescent COVID-19 samples took place in the United States, Italy and Spain. Nucleic acid was either cDNA or gDNA, and it came from T cells, B-cell-depleted T cells, or PBMCs.

As originally analysed: Nucleated cell counts were estimated from reference gene primer amplification. Generated by immunoSEQ multiplex PCR, the TCRdb table keeps only in-frame clones and is missing some. Clonal size and the V and J genes are those of that table, whereas D and trimming came from the DNA. The sample yields roughly 180,000 clones, approximately 91% seen once. The germline V gene encodes CDR1 SGHDN and CDR2 FVKESK. V gave up 5 bases and J gave up 4 bases; unmatched junction bases: 6. The CDR3 loop spans 14 amino acids. The receptor was derived from a man between 65 and 79 years old with active or convalescent COVID-19. This sequence joins TRBV14 and TRBJ2-5; 8 bases are a match to TRBD2. Sample: peripheral blood. CDR3 sequence reads: CASSGRGVGETQYF. The CDR3 nucleotides are TGTGCCAGCAGCGGGCGGGGGGTCGGAGAGACCCAGTACTTC.